The clone carrying this T cell receptor beta chain was counted between two and nine times. The CDR3 is made up of 17 amino acids. V lost 0 bases and J lost 6; bases outside the gene matches: 11. Germline assignment: CDR1 SNHLY and CDR2 FYNNEI. This entry comes from a study of blood T cell repertoires in COVID-19. Generated by immunoSEQ multiplex PCR, the TCRdb table keeps only in-frame clones and is missing some. The sample has under 95,000 clones, about 88% seen once; the top ten hold roughly 45%. The sequencing sample was made of peripheral blood. The TCR sequence derives from a human donor in a cohort sampled during active COVID-19. The J gene is TRBJ2-1, the V gene TRBV2, with 7 bases identical to TRBD2. The CDR3 is CASSEARGTKGRNEQFF. The DNA for the CDR3 is TGTGCCAGCAGTGAAGCGCGGGGGACTAAAGGCCGCAATGAGCAGTTCTTC.